This entry lists 10 T cell receptor beta chains sequenced from one sample in a study of T cells after posttransplantation cyclophosphamide listed by TCRdb under 2016. Library method: the immunoSEQ multiplex PCR assay. This immuneACCESS table, as held by TCRdb, lists in-frame sequences with V and J called but not all clones. Of the missing ones, under half trace to an unresolved V gene in checked studies; the others have no known cause. The table gives about 38,000 clones for this sample, with none occurring only once. The ten largest clones capture over 2% of the sample. Source material: PBMCs. The receptor set was obtained from a man in his fifties or sixties in good health, CMV-negative, and a related stem cell transplant donor.

This clone was observed at least ten times. V is TRBV6-5 and J is TRBJ2-1; no reliable D call. Trimming cost V 7 bases and J 5 bases, with 12 bases left between them. Germline V lookup: CDR1 MNHEY, CDR2 SVGAGI. The CDR3 has 13 residues. CDR3 loop: CASTKHRDNEQFF. Here the CDR3 DNA reads TGTGCCAGCACCAAACACAGAGACAATGAGCAGTTCTTC.

This clone came up many times. The chain combines TRBV29-1 with TRBJ1-2; maybe TRBD1 (5 bases). The CDR3 has 13 residues. CDR1 SQVTM and CDR2 ANQGSEA come from the germline V gene. Trimming removed 5 bases at V and 2 bases at J, with 12 bases between. The DNA for the CDR3 is TGCAGCGTTTCCCTACAGGAGAACTATGGCTACACCTTC. As protein: CSVSLQENYGYTF.

This clone was detected ten times or more. The chain links TRBV7-8 to TRBJ2-7; tentative D call: TRBD2 (6 bases). Trimming shortened V by 3 bases and J by 0 bases, and 12 bases separated the two germline ends. This CDR3 is built from 15 residues. Per germline, CDR1 SGHVS and CDR2 FQNEAQ. CDR3 sequence: CASSFTGVSSYEQYF. The CDR3 DNA follows: TGTGCCAGCAGCTTTACGGGGGTTAGCTCCTACGAGCAGTACTTC.

This clone was found many times. The chain combines TRBV2 with TRBJ1-6; no firm D call. The V gene's germline CDR1 is SNHLY and CDR2 FYNNEI. The CDR3 totals 13 residues. V lost 6 bases and J lost 2, with 5 bases in between. Here the CDR3 DNA reads TGTGCCAGCAGGGCCACCTATAATTCACCCCTCCACTTT. It specifies CASRATYNSPLHF.

Ten or more counts support this clone. The chain combines TRBV21-1 with TRBJ1-5. TRBV21-1 is annotated as a pseudogene. The CDR3 totals 14 residues. The CDR3 sequence is CASSKDGGSQPQHF. The CDR3 DNA reads as TGTGCCAGCAGCAAAGATGGCGGTAGTCAGCCCCAGCATTTT.

This clone occurred many times. This rearrangement joins TRBV18 to TRBJ1-2; D might be TRBD1 (5 bases). The CDR3 contains 14 residues. Trimming removed 4 bases at V and 6 bases at J, with 15 bases between. Germline assignment: CDR1 KGHSH and CDR2 LQKENI. The CDR3 DNA sequence: TGTGCCAGCTCACAAGGGACTCGACTCAATGGCTACACCTTC. It translates to CASSQGTRLNGYTF.

This clone was detected only a few times. The chain has TRBV11-3 and TRBJ2-1, with 11 bases lining up with TRBD1. The germline V gene encodes CDR1 SGHNT and CDR2 YENEEA. The CDR3 totals 17 residues. Unmatched junction bases numbered 10, after V lost 5 bases and J lost 4 bases. The CDR3 here is CASSTLLGTGGYNEQFF. The CDR3 DNA reads TGTGCCAGCAGCACGCTTTTAGGGACAGGGGGATACAATGAGCAGTTCTTC.

The sample holds many counts of this clone. This sequence joins TRBV5-4 and TRBJ2-2, with 7 positions matching TRBD1. J gave up 2 bases and V 1 base, and 2 bases lay outside the gene matches. The CDR3 covers 15 residues. Germline CDR1 and CDR2: SGHNT and YYREEE (reference sequence). CDR3 nucleotide sequence: TGTGCCAGCAGCTTGAGGGACAGCAACACCGGGGAGCTGTTTTTT. This codes for CASSLRDSNTGELFF.

This clone came up many times. This sequence joins TRBV27 and TRBJ2-2; 8 bases line up with TRBD1. This CDR3 comprises 16 residues. Germline V lookup: CDR1 MNHEY, CDR2 SMNVEV (reference sequence). With 5 bases clipped from V and 7 bases from J, the junction kept 12 bases outside the gene matches. CDR3 sequence reads: CASSTPAGGAGGELFF. The DNA of the CDR3 is TGTGCCAGCAGTACCCCGGCAGGGGGCGCCGGCGGGGAGCTGTTTTTT.

In nucleotides, the CDR3 is TGTGCCAGCAGCTCCCTCCGTAATTCACCCCTCCACTTT. Encoded protein: CASSSLRNSPLHF. The V call is TRBV7-3, the J call TRBJ1-6; D ambiguous. Germline-derived CDR1 and CDR2 are SGHTA and FQGTGA. Trimming took 4 bases from V and 6 from J, leaving 7 bases between them. CDR3 length equals 13 residues. Full variable domain (outside the CDR3, taken from reference TRBV7-3 and TRBJ1-6): GAGVSQTPSNKVTEKGKYVELRCDPISGHTALYWYRQSLGQGPEFLIYFQGTGAADDSGLPNDRFFAVRPEGSVSTLKIQRTERGDSAVYLCASSSLRNSPLHFGNGTRLTVT.